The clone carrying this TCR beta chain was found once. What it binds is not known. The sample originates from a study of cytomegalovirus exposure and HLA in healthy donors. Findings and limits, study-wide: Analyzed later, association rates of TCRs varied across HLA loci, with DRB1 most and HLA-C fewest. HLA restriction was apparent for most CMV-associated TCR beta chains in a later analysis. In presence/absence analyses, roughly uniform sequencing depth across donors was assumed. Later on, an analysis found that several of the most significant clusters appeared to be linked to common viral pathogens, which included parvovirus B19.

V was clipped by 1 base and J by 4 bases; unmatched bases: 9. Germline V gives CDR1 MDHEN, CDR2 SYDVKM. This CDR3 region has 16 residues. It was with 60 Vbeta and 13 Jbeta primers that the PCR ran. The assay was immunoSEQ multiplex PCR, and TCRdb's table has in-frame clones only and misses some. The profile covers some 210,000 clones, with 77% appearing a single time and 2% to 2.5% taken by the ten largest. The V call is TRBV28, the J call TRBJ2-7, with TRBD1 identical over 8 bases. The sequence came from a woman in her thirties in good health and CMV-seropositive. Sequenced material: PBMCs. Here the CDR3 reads CASSLSGGVSWYEQYF. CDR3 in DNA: TGTGCCAGCAGTTTATCAGGGGGCGTTAGTTGGTACGAGCAGTACTTC.